By share of the sample, the clone carrying this T cell receptor beta chain is medium-sized. Germline CDR1 is LNHNV and CDR2 is YYDKDF (reference sequence). CDR3 size: 19 residues. With V trimmed by 0 bases and J by 6 bases, 13 bases remained unmatched. Isolated RNA was reverse transcribed into cDNA used as the sequencing template. TCRdb keeps only in-frame clones here, not all; method: immunoSEQ multiplex PCR. The top ten clones hold 11% of a sample with roughly 100,000 clones, under 90% of them seen once. As to treatment: oral pan-JAK inhibitor, 5-10 mg twice daily. The data were taken from a study of CD8+ T cells in alopecia areata. Study summary: Treated individuals took tofacitinib by mouth, 5 to 10 mg twice daily.

The input for sequencing was CD8+ T cells sorted from blood, taken at approximately week 31, from a patient treated with tofacitinib. This sequence originates from a human donor with alopecia areata. The chain uses TRBV15 and TRBJ2-2, with 10 positions matching TRBD2. The CDR3 reads CATSRDWPSGSAFSGELFF. The CDR3 DNA follows: TGTGCCACCAGCAGAGATTGGCCTAGCGGGAGCGCGTTTTCCGGGGAGCTGTTTTTT.